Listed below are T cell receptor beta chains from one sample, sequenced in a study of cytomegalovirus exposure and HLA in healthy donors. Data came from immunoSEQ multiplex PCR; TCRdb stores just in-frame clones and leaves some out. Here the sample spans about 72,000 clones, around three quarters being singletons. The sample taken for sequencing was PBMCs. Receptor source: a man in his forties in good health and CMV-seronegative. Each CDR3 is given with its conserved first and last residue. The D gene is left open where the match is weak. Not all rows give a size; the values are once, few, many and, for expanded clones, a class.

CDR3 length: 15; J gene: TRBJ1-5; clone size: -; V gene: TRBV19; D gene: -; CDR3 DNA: TGTGCCAGTAATTCATTGGGCAGGGAGGATCAGCCCCAGCATTTT; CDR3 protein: CASNSLGREDQPQHF
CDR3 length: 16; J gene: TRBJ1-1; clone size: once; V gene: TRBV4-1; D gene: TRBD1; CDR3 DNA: TGCGCCAGCAGCCAAGACCCCGGGACAGGGGGCTTTGAAGCTTTCTTT; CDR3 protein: CASSQDPGTGGFEAFF
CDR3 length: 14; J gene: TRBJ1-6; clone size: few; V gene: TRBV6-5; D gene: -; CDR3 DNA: TGTGCCAGCAGTTTCGAGACAGGCGGCTCACCCCTCCACTTT; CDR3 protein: CASSFETGGSPLHF
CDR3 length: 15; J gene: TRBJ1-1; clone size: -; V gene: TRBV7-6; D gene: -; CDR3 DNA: TGTGCCAGCAGCTTAACGTCCCTAAGGAGTTGCGAAGCTTTCTTT; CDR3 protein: CASSLTSLRSCEAFF
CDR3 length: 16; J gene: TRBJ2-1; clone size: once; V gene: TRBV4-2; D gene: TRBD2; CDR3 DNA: TGTGCCAGCAGCCGCAGACTAGCGGGGGACTACAATGAGCAGTTCTTC; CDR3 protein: CASSRRLAGDYNEQFF
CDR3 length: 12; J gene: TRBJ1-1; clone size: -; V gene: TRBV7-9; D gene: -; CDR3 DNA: TGTTCCAGCAGCCAACAAGGGGGTTTAGCTTTCTTT; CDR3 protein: CSSSQQGGLAFF
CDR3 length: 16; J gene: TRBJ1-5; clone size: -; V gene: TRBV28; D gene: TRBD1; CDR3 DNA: TGTGCCAGCAGTTCCGGACAGGGGACTAGCAATCAGCCCCAGCATTTT; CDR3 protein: CASSSGQGTSNQPQHF
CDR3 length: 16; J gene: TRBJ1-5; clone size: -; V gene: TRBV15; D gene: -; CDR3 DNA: TGTGCCACCAGCAGGGGTTTAGGGGCAGGCAATCAGCCCCAGCATTTT; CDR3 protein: CATSRGLGAGNQPQHF
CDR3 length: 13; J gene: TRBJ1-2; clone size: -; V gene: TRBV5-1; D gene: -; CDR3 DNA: TGCGCCAGCAGCTTGTACCAGGGTCATGGCTACACCTTC; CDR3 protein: CASSLYQGHGYTF
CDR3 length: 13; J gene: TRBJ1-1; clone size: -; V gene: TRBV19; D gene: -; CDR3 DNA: TGTGCCAGTAGCCTCATAGGAGTCACTGAAGCTTTCTTT; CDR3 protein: CASSLIGVTEAFF
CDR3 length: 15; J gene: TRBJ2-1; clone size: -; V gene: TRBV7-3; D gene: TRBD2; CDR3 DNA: TGTGCCAGCAGCCTACTCGCGGGGGGCGGAAATGAGCAGTTCTTC; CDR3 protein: CASSLLAGGGNEQFF
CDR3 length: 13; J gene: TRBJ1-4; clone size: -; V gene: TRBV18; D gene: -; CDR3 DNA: TGTGCCAGCTCAGTAGCTACTAATGAAAAACTGTTTTTT; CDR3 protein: CASSVATNEKLFF
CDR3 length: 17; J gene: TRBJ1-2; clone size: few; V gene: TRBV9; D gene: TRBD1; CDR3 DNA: TGTGCCAGCAGCGTAGACGGACAGGGAAGTTGGAACTATGGCTACACCTTC; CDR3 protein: CASSVDGQGSWNYGYTF
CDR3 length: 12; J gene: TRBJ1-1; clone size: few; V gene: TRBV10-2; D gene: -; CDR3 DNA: TGCGCCAGCAGGGTGGGGGGCACTGAAGCTTTCTTT; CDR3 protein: CASRVGGTEAFF
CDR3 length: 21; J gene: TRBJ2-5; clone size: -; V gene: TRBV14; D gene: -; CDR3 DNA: TGTGCCAGCAGCCAAGATGGGCCGTACTCAAGAATACAACAAGTGGAGGTTTTTGAGTACTTC; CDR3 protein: CASSQDGPYSRIQQVEVFEYF
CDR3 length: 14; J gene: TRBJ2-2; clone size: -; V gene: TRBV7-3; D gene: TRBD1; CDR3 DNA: TGTGCCAGCAGCTCGAACAGGGGCACCGGGGAGCTGTTTTTT; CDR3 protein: CASSSNRGTGELFF
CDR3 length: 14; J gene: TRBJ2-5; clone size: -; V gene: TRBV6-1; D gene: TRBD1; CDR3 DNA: TGTGCCAGCACTACAGACAGGGGGGGGGAGACCCAGTACTTC; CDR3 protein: CASTTDRGGETQYF
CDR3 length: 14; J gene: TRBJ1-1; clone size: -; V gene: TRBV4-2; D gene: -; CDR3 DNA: TGTGCCAGCGCCCCCGGACGAGCGGCCGAGGCAGCTTTCTTT; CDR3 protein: CASAPGRAAEAAFF
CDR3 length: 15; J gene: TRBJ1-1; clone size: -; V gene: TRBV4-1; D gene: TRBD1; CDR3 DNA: TGCGCCAGCAGCCAAATCGGACAGGAGAACACTGAAGCTTTCTTT; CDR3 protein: CASSQIGQENTEAFF
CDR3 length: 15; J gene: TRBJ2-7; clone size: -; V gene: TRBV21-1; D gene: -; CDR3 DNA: TGTGCCAGCAGCAAAGACAGGGGGCTTTTATACGAGCAGTACTTC; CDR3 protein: CASSKDRGLLYEQYF
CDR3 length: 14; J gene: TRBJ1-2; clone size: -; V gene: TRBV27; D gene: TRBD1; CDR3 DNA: TGTGCCAGCAGTTTTAAGGGGGCCAACTATGGCTACACCTTC; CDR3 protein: CASSFKGANYGYTF
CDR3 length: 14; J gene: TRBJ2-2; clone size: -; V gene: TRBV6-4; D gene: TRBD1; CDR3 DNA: TGTGCCAGCAGCGGACAGGAGGACACCGGGGAGCTGTTTTTT; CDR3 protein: CASSGQEDTGELFF
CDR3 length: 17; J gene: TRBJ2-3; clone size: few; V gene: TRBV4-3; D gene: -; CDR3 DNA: TGCGCCAGCAGCCAAGATGCGGCTAGCCGAGGGCTCGATACGCAGTATTTT; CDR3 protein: CASSQDAASRGLDTQYF
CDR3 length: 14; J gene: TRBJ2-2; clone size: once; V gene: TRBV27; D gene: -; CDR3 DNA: TGTGCCAGCATGGAGGGTGAATTTACCGGGGAGCTGTTTTTT; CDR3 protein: CASMEGEFTGELFF
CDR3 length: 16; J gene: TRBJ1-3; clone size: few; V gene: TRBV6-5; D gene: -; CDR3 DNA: TGTGCCAGCAGTTACGGGGGGGCGGATTTAGGAAACACCATATATTTT; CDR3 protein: CASSYGGADLGNTIYF
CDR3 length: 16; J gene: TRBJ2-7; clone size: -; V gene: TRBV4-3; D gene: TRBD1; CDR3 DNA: TGCGCCACCAACCCAAAGGGACAGCAGGTTTCCTACGAGCAGTACTTC; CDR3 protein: CATNPKGQQVSYEQYF
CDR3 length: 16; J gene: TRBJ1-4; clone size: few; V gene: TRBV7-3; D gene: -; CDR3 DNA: TGTGCCAGCAGCCCAGGAGGGGAGAGGGCTAATGAAAAACTGTTTTTT; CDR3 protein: CASSPGGERANEKLFF
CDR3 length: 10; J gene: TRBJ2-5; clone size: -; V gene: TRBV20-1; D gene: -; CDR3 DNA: TGCAGTGCCGAGCGGGAGACCCAGTACTTC; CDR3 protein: CSAERETQYF
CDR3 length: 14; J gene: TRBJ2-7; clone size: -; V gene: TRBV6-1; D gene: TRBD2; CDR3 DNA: TGTGCCAGCAGTGCGGGGAGGGTAGCCTACGAGCAGTACTTC; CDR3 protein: CASSAGRVAYEQYF
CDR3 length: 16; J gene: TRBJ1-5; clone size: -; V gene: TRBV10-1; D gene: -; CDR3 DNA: TGCGCCAGCAGTTCATCGGGGGGATATAGCAATCAGCCCCAGCATTTT; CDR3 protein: CASSSSGGYSNQPQHF
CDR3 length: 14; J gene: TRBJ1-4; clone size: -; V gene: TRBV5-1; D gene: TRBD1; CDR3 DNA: TGCGCCAGCAGCCGCCAGACAGGGGATGAAAAACTGTTTTTT; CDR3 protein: CASSRQTGDEKLFF
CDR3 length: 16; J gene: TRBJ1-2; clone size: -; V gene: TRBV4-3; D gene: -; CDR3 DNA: TGCGCCAGCAGCCAAGATAGGTCAGGGCCTTACTATGGCTACACCTTC; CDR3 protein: CASSQDRSGPYYGYTF
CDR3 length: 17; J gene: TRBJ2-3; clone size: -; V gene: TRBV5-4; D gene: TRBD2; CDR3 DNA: TGTGCCAGCAGCCTTGGGACTAGCGGGGGGATCAGGGATACGCAGTATTTT; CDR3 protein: CASSLGTSGGIRDTQYF
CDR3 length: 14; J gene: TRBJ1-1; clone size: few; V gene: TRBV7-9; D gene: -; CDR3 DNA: TGTGCCAGCAGCCTACTAATCCCCGAGACTGAAGCTTTCTTT; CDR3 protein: CASSLLIPETEAFF
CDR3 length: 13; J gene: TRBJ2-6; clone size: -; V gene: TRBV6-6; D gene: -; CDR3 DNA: TGTGCCAGCGGAGGCTCTGGGGCCAACGTCCTGACTTTC; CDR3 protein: CASGGSGANVLTF
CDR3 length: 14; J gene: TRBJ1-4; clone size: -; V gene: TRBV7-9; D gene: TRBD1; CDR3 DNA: TGTGCCAGCAGCCCCGGACAGGGGGTTGAAAAACTGTTTTTT; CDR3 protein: CASSPGQGVEKLFF
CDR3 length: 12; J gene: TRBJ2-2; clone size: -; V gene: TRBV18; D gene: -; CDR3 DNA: TGTGCCAGCTCACTATCCACCGGGGAGCTGTTTTTT; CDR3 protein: CASSLSTGELFF
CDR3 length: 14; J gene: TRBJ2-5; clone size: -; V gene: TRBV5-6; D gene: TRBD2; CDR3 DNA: TGTGCCAGCAGCTCAAGCGGGGGGGCAGAGACCCAGTACTTC; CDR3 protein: CASSSSGGAETQYF
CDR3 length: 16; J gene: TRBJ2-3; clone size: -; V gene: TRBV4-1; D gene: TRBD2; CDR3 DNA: TGCGCCAGCAGCCAAGACAGCGGGGGTACCCCGGATACGCAGTATTTT; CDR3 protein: CASSQDSGGTPDTQYF
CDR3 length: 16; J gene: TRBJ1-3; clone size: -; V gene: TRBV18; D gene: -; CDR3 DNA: TGTGCCAGCTCACCGGGGCAGGGGAACTCTGGAAACACCATATATTTT; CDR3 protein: CASSPGQGNSGNTIYF
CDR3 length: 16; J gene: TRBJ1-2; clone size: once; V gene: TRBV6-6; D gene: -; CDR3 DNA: TGTGCCAGCAGTGGATCCCGGATCGGACAGTACTATGGCTACACCTTC; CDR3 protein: CASSGSRIGQYYGYTF
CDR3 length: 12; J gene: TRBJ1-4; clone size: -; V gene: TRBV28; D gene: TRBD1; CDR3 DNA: TGTGCCAGCAGTTTTCGGCAGGGGGGACTGTTTTTT; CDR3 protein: CASSFRQGGLFF
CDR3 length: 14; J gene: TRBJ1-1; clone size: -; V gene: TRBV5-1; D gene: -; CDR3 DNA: TGCGCCAGCAGCCCCATCGGGACAAATAAAGAAGCTTTCTTT; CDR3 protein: CASSPIGTNKEAFF
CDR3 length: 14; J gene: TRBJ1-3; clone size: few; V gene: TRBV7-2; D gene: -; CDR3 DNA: TGTGCCAGCAGCTTCCAGGGTTCTGGAAACACCATATATTTT; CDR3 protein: CASSFQGSGNTIYF
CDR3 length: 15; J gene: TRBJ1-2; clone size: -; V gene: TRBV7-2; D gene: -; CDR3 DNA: TGTGCCAGCAGCTTAGAAGTTGACAGATTCTATGGCTACACCTTC; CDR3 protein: CASSLEVDRFYGYTF
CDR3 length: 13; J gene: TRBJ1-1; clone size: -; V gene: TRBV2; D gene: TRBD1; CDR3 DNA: TGTGCCAGCAGTCAGGGGGCAGGCACTGAAGCTTTCTTT; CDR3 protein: CASSQGAGTEAFF
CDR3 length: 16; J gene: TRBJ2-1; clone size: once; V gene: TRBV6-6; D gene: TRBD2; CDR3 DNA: TGTGCCAGCAGTTACTCCAAGCGGGGGGGCGGCTTGGAGCAGTTCTTC; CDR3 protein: CASSYSKRGGGLEQFF
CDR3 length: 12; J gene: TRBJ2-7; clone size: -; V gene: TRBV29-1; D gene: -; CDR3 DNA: TGCAGCGTTGCCTACTCTACCTACGAGCAGTACTTC; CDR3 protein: CSVAYSTYEQYF
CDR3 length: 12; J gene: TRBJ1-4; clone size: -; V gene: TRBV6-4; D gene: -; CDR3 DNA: TGTGCCAGCAGTCGGGGGTTTGGAAAACTGTTTTTT; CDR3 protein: CASSRGFGKLFF
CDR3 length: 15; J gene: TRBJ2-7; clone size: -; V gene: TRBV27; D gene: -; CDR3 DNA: TGTGCCAGCAGGCGGGACCCCTTGAGCTCCTACGAGCAGTACTTC; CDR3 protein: CASRRDPLSSYEQYF
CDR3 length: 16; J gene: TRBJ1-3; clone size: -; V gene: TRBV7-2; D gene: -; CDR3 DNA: TGTGCCAGCAGCCAAATTTGGGGGGGCTCTGGAAACACCATATATTTT; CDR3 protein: CASSQIWGGSGNTIYF
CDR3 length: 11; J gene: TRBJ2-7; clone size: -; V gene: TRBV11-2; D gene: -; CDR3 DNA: TGTGCCAGCAGCTTTTACTACGAGCAGTACTTC; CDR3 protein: CASSFYYEQYF
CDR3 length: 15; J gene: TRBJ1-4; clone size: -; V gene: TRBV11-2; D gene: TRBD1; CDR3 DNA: TGTGCCAGCAGCTCGGACAGGGGAGCTAATGAAAAACTGTTTTTT; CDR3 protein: CASSSDRGANEKLFF
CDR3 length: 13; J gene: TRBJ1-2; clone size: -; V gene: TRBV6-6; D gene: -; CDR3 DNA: TGTGCCAGCAGTTATACAGGCGGCTATGGCTACACCTTC; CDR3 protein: CASSYTGGYGYTF
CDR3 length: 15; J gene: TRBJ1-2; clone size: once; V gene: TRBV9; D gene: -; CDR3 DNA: TGTGCCAGCAGCGTAGAGACTCAGGGCCCCTATGGCTACACCTTC; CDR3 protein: CASSVETQGPYGYTF
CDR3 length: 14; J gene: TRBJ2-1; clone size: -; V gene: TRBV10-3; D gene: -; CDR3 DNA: TGTGCCATCAGTGAGTCGGCCCAGGTCGTTGAGCAGTTCTTC; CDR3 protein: CAISESAQVVEQFF